The clone carrying this TCR beta chain showed up just a few times. No antigen is known for it. This entry comes from a study of T-cell memory formation after mild COVID-19. Study background: Largely, the TCR clusters proved donor specific. The study, taken as a whole, reports: Of the contracting clones, CD4+ ones lay mainly in CM and EM, and CD8+ ones in EMRA.

TCRdb re-called the 5' RACE reads through MiXCR, storing one row per CDR3 protein. Found here are 250,000 to 350,000 distinct CDR3 sequences, approximately 15% of them singletons; the top ten hold 22%. The sample comprised PBMCs or a T cell subset sorted from them (not recorded which). This clonotype was sampled from a young man who had mild COVID-19 (a few samples of this study predate the infection). Cell type and time point are not known.

The CDR3 region has the DNA TGTGCCAGCAGTCCCAAGCGGGGCCAGAACACCGGGGAGCTGTTTTTT. Translation gives CASSPKRGQNTGELFF. The V gene is TRBV6-2 or TRBV6-3, the J gene TRBJ2-2, with 7 positions matching TRBD2. Losses at the gene ends were 5 bases for V and 1 base for J; bases not matched to a gene: 7. This CDR3 spans 16 amino acids. Looked up from germline, CDR1 is MNHEY and CDR2 is SVGEGT.